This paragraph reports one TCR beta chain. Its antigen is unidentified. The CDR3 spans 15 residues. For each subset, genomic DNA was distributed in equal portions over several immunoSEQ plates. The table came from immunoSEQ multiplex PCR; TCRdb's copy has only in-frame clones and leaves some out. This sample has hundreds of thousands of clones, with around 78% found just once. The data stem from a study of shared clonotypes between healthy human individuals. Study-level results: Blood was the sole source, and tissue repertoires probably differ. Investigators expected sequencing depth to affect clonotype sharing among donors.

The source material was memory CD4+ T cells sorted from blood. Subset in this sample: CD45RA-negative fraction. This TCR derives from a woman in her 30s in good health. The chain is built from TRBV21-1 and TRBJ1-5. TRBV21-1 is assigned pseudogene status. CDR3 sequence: CASSKLSGADQPQHF. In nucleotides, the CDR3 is TGTGCCAGCAGCAAATTATCCGGGGCGGATCAGCCCCAGCATTTT.